This T cell receptor (beta chain) appears in the sequencing data of a study of cytomegalovirus exposure and HLA in healthy donors. This clone was found a few times. Its target is unknown. At sampling all donors were nominally healthy, likely with unrecorded immune exposures. Study-wide results and caveats: There were 160 or so TCR beta chains listed as cytomegalovirus-associated.

Trimming removed 6 bases from V and 2 bases from J, with 14 bases in between. The CDR3 loop spans 15 amino acids. Germline lookup yields CDR1 MDHEN and CDR2 SYDVKM. PCR primers comprised 60 Vbeta and 13 Jbeta primers. Profiling relied on immunoSEQ multiplex PCR, and the TCRdb table lists in-frame clones only, not all of them. The table records approximately 150,000 clones, about two thirds of them present only once. The sequenced material came from PBMCs. This receptor was obtained from a man aged 30-40 years in good health and CMV-seropositive. This chain connects TRBV28 to TRBJ2-4; D uncertain. The CDR3 sequence is CASSSGEITKNIQYF. The CDR3 DNA is TGTGCCAGCAGCTCTGGAGAGATAACCAAAAACATTCAGTACTTC.